This TCR beta chain was observed in a study of human T cells and chemical hapten exposure. Background on the study: For the roughly 24-week duration of the study, patients were given weekly doses of diphenylcyclopropenone on the scalp. Patients, predominantly female, presented with alopecia areata, totalis or universalis.

TCRdb used MiXCR to reprocess the RACE reads, holding one entry per CDR3 protein. The sample carries 25,000 to 35,000 distinct CDR3 sequences, 5.8% recorded once. The CDR3 is made up of 15 amino acids. Per the germline V gene, CDR1 is DFQATT and CDR2 is SNEGSKA (reference sequence). The ends lost 3 bases at V and 1 base at J; junction bases unmatched: 5. Indicated time point: patch test 3, about 24 weeks after DPC sensitization. Treatment indicated: therapeutic diphenylcyclopropenone sensitization with weekly scalp DPC. Prior to application of each patch test, blood was drawn. General study findings and limits: Sensitization with DPC brought no change to TCRs above 1 in 1000 in frequency.

This clonotype was detected many times. Its antigen is undetermined. This sample comprised whole blood, obtained in connection with sensitization to the hapten diphenylcyclopropenone (DPC). This chain uses TRBV20-1 with TRBJ2-7; 11 positions match TRBD2. This receptor was obtained from a man aged 25-45 years with alopecia areata. Some clones in this sample may be carry-over from other donors' samples. The CDR3 region has the DNA TGCAGTGCTAGTGGGCTAGCGGGAGGTTCCTACGAGCAGTACTTC. This codes for CSASGLAGGSYEQYF.